This T cell receptor beta chain originates from a study of siplizumab effects on memory and regulatory T cells. Only in-frame clones appear in the TCRdb table, and some are missing; sequencing was by immunoSEQ multiplex PCR. The repertoire includes some 110,000 clones, about 92% of them detected once, and 0.32% sits in the top ten. Germline V gene data show CDR1 as SGHRS and CDR2 as YFSETQ. The CDR3 has 14 amino acids. With 3 bases removed from V and 5 bases from J, the gap between germline ends came to 9 bases. This clone was observed once. The sequencing sample was made of CD4+ T cells sorted from blood. The clonotype was recovered from a human donor in good health. The rearrangement uses TRBV5-1 and TRBJ1-6, with a tentative D call TRBD1 (5 bases). CDR3 in DNA: TGCGCCAGCAGCTCGGGGCGGGATAATTCACCCCTCCACTTT. This encodes CASSSGRDNSPLHF.